This is a list of T cell receptor beta chains from one sample in a study of blood T cell repertoires in COVID-19. Clones were read by immunoSEQ multiplex PCR, and TCRdb kept only the in-frame ones, dropping some. The sample records more than 50,000 clones, more than 60% being singletons. Sequencing was done on a sample of peripheral blood. These receptors all come from a woman in her sixties or seventies with acute or convalescent COVID-19. CDR3s include the opening cysteine and the closing phenylalanine or tryptophan. A D gene is named only where the DNA matches it firmly. The size entry is marked missing in some rows and otherwise reads once, few, many or a size class.

cdr3_nt: TGTGCCAGCTCACCACCGGGCACCTCCATACAGTACTTC
cdr3_aa: CASSPPGTSIQYF
v_call: TRBV18
clone_size: -
d_call: -
j_call: TRBJ2-7

cdr3_nt: TGTGCCAGCAGTTACAGGGAAGGAGGCGGCTACACCTTC
cdr3_aa: CASSYREGGGYTF
v_call: TRBV6-6
clone_size: -
d_call: -
j_call: TRBJ1-2

cdr3_nt: TGTGCCAGCAGCGAGGGAGGGAGGGCAGGAGACCGAGAAAAACTGTTTTTT
cdr3_aa: CASSEGGRAGDREKLFF
v_call: TRBV9
clone_size: -
d_call: -
j_call: TRBJ1-4

cdr3_nt: TGTGCCAGCAGCTTAGTAGCGACGGAGACCCAGTACTTC
cdr3_aa: CASSLVATETQYF
v_call: TRBV7-3
clone_size: -
d_call: -
j_call: TRBJ2-5

cdr3_nt: TGTGCCAGCAGCTTGGGAGCGGGGGGGCCAACAGATACGCAGTATTTT
cdr3_aa: CASSLGAGGPTDTQYF
v_call: TRBV13
clone_size: -
d_call: TRBD2
j_call: TRBJ2-3

cdr3_nt: TGCGCCAGCAGCCGTTTAGCGGGGGGTTCCTACAATGAGCAGTTCTTC
cdr3_aa: CASSRLAGGSYNEQFF
v_call: TRBV5-1
clone_size: -
d_call: TRBD2
j_call: TRBJ2-1

cdr3_nt: TGTGCCAGCTTACGACAGGGTATCTATGGCTACACCTTC
cdr3_aa: CASLRQGIYGYTF
v_call: TRBV6-5
clone_size: -
d_call: TRBD1
j_call: TRBJ1-2

cdr3_nt: TGTGCCACCAGTGCCTCACGCGCCGTCTATGGCTACACCTTC
cdr3_aa: CATSASRAVYGYTF
v_call: TRBV24-1
clone_size: once
d_call: -
j_call: TRBJ1-2

cdr3_nt: TGTGCCAGTAGTTCCGGACAGGGCCGGAATACGCAGTATTTT
cdr3_aa: CASSSGQGRNTQYF
v_call: TRBV19
clone_size: -
d_call: TRBD1
j_call: TRBJ2-3

cdr3_nt: TGTGCCAGCAGCTTCGCAGGGGCCTCCTATGGCTACACCTTC
cdr3_aa: CASSFAGASYGYTF
v_call: TRBV5-4
clone_size: -
d_call: -
j_call: TRBJ1-2

cdr3_nt: TGTGCCAGTAGTAGCCTGGGGAGGGGTAATGAGCAGTTCTTC
cdr3_aa: CASSSLGRGNEQFF
v_call: TRBV19
clone_size: -
d_call: TRBD2
j_call: TRBJ2-1

cdr3_nt: TGCAGTGCGAGTCGGCGGTCCAATGAGCAGTTCTTC
cdr3_aa: CSASRRSNEQFF
v_call: TRBV20-1
clone_size: -
d_call: -
j_call: TRBJ2-1

cdr3_nt: TGTGCCAGCAGCTTAAGTGCGCTGAACACTGAAGCTTTCTTT
cdr3_aa: CASSLSALNTEAFF
v_call: TRBV7-9
clone_size: -
d_call: -
j_call: TRBJ1-1

cdr3_nt: TGTGCCAGCAGCTCTAGCAGGAATGAGCAGTTCTTC
cdr3_aa: CASSSSRNEQFF
v_call: TRBV7-9
clone_size: -
d_call: -
j_call: TRBJ2-1

cdr3_nt: TGTGCCAGCAGCCAATTTTTAACGAGCTCCTATAATTCACCCCTCCACTTT
cdr3_aa: CASSQFLTSSYNSPLHF
v_call: TRBV3-1/TRBV3-2
clone_size: -
d_call: -
j_call: TRBJ1-6

cdr3_nt: TGTGCCACCAGCAGAGAGCGGGGACAGGGTTTTGAAAAACTGTTTTTT
cdr3_aa: CATSRERGQGFEKLFF
v_call: TRBV15
clone_size: -
d_call: TRBD1
j_call: TRBJ1-4

cdr3_nt: TGTGCCAGCAGCCAAGATCAAGCCAAGGGAGGACCTGGAAACACCATATATTTT
cdr3_aa: CASSQDQAKGGPGNTIYF
v_call: TRBV14
clone_size: -
d_call: -
j_call: TRBJ1-3

cdr3_nt: TGTGCCAGCAGCCTTCTGGCGGGGACCGGGGAGCTGTTTTTT
cdr3_aa: CASSLLAGTGELFF
v_call: TRBV7-3
clone_size: -
d_call: -
j_call: TRBJ2-2

cdr3_nt: TGTGCCAGCAGCCCCCGGGCGGGGGGGGGTGATACGCAGTATTTT
cdr3_aa: CASSPRAGGGDTQYF
v_call: TRBV11-2
clone_size: -
d_call: TRBD2
j_call: TRBJ2-3

cdr3_nt: TGTGCCAGCAGCCCTGGGGCAGGGGAAACCCCAACGCGGTCACCCCTCCACTTT
cdr3_aa: CASSPGAGETPTRSPLHF
v_call: TRBV9
clone_size: -
d_call: -
j_call: TRBJ1-6

cdr3_nt: TGTGCCAGCAGTCTGACAGGTCCTGGGGGCACTGAAGCTTTCTTT
cdr3_aa: CASSLTGPGGTEAFF
v_call: TRBV6-1
clone_size: -
d_call: -
j_call: TRBJ1-1

cdr3_nt: TGTGCCAGTAGGTTACAGGGAAGAAACACTGAAGCTTTCTTT
cdr3_aa: CASRLQGRNTEAFF
v_call: TRBV19
clone_size: -
d_call: -
j_call: TRBJ1-1

cdr3_nt: TGTGCCAGCAGCTGGGGGGGAGGTTTGAATGAGCAGTTCTTC
cdr3_aa: CASSWGGGLNEQFF
v_call: TRBV7-3
clone_size: -
d_call: TRBD2
j_call: TRBJ2-1

cdr3_nt: TGTGCCAGCAGCCACAGGGGCACAGATACGCAGTATTTT
cdr3_aa: CASSHRGTDTQYF
v_call: TRBV3-1/TRBV3-2
clone_size: -
d_call: -
j_call: TRBJ2-3

cdr3_nt: TGTGCCAGCACCTACAGGGCCACTGAAGCTTTCTTT
cdr3_aa: CASTYRATEAFF
v_call: TRBV28
clone_size: -
d_call: -
j_call: TRBJ1-1

cdr3_nt: TGTGCCAGCAGCCAAGTGTGGACAGGGGGAGGTGAGCAGTTCTTC
cdr3_aa: CASSQVWTGGGEQFF
v_call: TRBV3-1/TRBV3-2
clone_size: few
d_call: TRBD1
j_call: TRBJ2-1